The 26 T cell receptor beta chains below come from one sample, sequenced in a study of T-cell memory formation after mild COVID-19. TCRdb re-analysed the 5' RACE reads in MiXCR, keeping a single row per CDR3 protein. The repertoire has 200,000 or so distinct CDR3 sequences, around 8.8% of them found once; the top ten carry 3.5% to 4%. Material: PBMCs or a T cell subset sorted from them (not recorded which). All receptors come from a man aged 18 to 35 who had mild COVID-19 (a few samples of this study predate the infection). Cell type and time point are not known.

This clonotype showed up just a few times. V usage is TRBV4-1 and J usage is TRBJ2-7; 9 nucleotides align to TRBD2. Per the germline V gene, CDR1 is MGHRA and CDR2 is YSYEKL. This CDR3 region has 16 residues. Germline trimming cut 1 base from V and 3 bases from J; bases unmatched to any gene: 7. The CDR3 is CASSQVKRGANYEQYV. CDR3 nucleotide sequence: TGCGCCAGCAGCCAAGTCAAGCGGGGGGCTAACTACGAGCAGTACGTC.

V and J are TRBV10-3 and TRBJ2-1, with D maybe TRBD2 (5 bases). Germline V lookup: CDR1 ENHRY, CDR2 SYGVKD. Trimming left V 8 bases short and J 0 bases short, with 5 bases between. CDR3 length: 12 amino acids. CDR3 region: CAIEGSYNEQFF. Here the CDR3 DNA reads TGTGCCATCGAGGGCTCCTACAATGAGCAGTTCTTC.

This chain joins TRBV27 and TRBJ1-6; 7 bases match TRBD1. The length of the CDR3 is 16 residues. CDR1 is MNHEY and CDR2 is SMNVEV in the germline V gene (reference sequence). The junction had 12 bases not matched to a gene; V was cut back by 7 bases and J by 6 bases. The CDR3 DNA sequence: TGTGCCAGCATTTCAACAGGGGTCGGTAGTAATTCACCCCTCCACTTT. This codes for CASISTGVGSNSPLHF.

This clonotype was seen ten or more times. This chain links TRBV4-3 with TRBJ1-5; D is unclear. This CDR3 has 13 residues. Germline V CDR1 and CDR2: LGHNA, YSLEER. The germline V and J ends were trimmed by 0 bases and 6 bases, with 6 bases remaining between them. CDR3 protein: CASSQDEGQPQHF. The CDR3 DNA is TGCGCCAGCAGCCAAGACGAGGGTCAGCCCCAGCATTTT.

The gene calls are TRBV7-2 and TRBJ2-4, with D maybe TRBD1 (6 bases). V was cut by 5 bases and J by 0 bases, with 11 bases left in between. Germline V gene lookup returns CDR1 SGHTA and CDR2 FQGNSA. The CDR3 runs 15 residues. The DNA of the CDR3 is TGTGCCAGCAGCGACCGGACAGCAGCCAAAAACATTCAGTACTTC. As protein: CASSDRTAAKNIQYF.

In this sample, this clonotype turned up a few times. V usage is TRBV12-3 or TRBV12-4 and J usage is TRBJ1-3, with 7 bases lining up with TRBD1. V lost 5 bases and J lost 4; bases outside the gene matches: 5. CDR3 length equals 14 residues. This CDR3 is CASSPQGLGNTIYF. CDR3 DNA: TGTGCCAGCAGTCCACAGGGGCTCGGAAACACCATATATTTT.

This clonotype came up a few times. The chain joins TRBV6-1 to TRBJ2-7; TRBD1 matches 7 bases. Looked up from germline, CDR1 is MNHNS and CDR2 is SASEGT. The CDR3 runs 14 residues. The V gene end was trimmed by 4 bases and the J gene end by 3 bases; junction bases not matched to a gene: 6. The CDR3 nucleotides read TGTGCCAGCAGTGCCGACGACAGGGTCTACGAGCAGTACGTC. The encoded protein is CASSADDRVYEQYV.

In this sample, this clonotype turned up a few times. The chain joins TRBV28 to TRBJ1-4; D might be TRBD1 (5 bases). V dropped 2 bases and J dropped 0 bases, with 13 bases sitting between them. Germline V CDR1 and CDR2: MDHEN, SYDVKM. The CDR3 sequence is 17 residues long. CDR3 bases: TGTGCCAGCAGTTTACCCTTCTGGGACGCAACTAATGAAAAACTGTTTTTT. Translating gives CASSLPFWDATNEKLFF.

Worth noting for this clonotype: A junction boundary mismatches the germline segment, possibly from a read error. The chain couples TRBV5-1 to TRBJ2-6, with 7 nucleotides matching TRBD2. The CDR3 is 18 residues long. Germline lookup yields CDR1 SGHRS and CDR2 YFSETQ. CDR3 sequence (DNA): TGCGCCAGCAGCTTGGACGGACTAGTCTTCTCTGGGGCCAACGTCCCGACTTTC. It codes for CASSLDGLVFSGANVPTF.

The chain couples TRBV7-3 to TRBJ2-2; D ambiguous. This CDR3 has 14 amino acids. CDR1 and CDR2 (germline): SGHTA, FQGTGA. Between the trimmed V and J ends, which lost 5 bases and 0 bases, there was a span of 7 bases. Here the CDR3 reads CASSPTPNTGELFF. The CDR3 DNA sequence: TGTGCCAGCAGCCCCACGCCGAACACCGGGGAGCTGTTTTTT.

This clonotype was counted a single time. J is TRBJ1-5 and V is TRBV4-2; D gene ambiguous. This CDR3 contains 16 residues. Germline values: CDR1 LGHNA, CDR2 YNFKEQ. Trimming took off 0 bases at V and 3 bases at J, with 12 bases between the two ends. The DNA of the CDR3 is TGTGCCAGCAGCCAAGACCTTCCGGGGTTCAATCAGCCCCAGCATTTT. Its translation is CASSQDLPGFNQPQHF.

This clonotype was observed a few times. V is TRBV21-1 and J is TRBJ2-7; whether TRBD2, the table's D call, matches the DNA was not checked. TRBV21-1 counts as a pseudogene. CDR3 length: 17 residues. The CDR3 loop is CASSVPGHSLPHYEQYV. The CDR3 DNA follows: TGTGCCAGCTCCGTTCCGGGGCACTCCCTCCCCCACTACGAGCAGTACGTC.

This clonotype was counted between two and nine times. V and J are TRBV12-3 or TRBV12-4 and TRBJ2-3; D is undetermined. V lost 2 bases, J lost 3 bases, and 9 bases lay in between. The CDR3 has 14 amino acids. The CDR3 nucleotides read TGTGCCAGCAGTTTAAGGCAGGTAACAGATACGCAGTATTTT. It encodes CASSLRQVTDTQYF.

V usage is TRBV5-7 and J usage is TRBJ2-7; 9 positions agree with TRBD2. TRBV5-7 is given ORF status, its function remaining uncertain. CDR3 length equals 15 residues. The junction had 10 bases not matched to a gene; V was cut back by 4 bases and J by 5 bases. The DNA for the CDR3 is TGTGCCAGCAGCCCGACAGGCGGGGGGGCCCACGAGCAGTACTTC. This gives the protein CASSPTGGGAHEQYF.

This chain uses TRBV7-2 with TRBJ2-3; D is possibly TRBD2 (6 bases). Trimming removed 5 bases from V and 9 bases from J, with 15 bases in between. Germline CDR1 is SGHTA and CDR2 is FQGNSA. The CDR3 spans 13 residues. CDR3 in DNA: TGTGCCAGCAGCACACACGGGGGTGGAACGCAGTATTTT. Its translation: CASSTHGGGTQYF. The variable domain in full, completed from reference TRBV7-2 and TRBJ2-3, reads GAGVSQSPSNKVTEKGKDVELRCDPISGHTALYWYRQSLGQGLEFLIYFQGNSAPDKSGLPSDRFSAERTGGSVSTLTIQRTQQEDSAVYLCASSTHGGGTQYFGPGTRLTVL.

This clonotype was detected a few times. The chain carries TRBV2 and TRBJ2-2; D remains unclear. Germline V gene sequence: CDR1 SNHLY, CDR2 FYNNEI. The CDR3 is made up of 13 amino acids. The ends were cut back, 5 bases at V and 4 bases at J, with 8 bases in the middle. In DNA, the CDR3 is TGTGCCAGCAGTTCCCCCGGCACCGGGGAGCTGTTTTTT. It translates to CASSSPGTGELFF.

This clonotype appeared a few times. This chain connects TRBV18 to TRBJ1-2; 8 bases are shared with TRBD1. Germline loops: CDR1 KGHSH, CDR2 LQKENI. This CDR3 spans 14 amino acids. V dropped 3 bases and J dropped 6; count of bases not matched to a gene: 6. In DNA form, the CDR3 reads TGTGCCAGCTCACCGGACAGGGTCCAACATGGCTACACCTTC. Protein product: CASSPDRVQHGYTF.

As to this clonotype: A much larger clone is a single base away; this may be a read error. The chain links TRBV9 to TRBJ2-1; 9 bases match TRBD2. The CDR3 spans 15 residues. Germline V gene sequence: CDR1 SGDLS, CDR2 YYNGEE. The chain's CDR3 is CASSVTAGGFNDQFF. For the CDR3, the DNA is TGTGCCAGCAGCGTAACGGCGGGGGGGTTCAATGACCAGTTCTTC.

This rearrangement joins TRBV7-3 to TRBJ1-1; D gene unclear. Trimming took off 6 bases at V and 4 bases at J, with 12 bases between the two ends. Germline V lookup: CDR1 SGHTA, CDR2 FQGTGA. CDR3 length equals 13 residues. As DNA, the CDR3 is TGTGCCAGCAGACCAGCCGAGGGCACTGAAGCTTTCTTT. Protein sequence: CASRPAEGTEAFF.

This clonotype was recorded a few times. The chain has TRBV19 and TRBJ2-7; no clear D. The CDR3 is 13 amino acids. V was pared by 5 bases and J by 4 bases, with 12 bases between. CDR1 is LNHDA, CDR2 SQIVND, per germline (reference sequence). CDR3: CASSPPTRYEQYF. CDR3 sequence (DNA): TGTGCCAGTAGTCCGCCGACTCGTTACGAGCAGTACTTC. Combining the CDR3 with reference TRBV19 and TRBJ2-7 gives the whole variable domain DGGITQSPKYLFRKEGQNVTLSCEQNLNHDAMYWYRQDPGQGLRLIYYSQIVNDFQKGDIAEGYSVSREKKESFPLTVTSAQKNPTAFYLCASSPPTRYEQYFGPGTRLTVT.

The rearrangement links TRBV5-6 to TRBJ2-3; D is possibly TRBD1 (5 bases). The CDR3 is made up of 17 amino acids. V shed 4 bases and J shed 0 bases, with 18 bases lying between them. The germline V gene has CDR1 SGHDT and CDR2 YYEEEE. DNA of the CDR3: TGTGCCAGCAGCCTTGGGGCAGTAGATTTTAGCACAGATACGCAGTATTTT. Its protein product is CASSLGAVDFSTDTQYF.

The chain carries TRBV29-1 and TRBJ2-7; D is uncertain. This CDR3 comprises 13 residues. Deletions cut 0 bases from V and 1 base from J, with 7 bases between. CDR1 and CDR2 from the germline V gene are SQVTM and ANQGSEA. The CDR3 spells CSVEDPVSYEQYV. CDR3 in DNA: TGCAGCGTTGAAGATCCGGTTTCCTACGAGCAGTACGTC.

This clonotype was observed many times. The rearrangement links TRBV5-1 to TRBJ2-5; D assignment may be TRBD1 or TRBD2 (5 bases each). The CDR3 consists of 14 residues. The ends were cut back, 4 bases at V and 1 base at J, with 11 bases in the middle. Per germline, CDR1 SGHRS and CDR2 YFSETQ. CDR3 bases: TGCGCCAGCAGCGGGGGTACGAGCCAAGAGACCCAGTACTTC. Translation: CASSGGTSQETQYF. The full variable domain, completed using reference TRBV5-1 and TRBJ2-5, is KAGVTQTPRYLIKTRGQQVTLSCSPISGHRSVSWYQQTPGQGLQFLFEYFSETQRNKGNFPGRFSGRQFSNSRSEMNVSTLELGDSALYLCASSGGTSQETQYFGPGTRLLVL.

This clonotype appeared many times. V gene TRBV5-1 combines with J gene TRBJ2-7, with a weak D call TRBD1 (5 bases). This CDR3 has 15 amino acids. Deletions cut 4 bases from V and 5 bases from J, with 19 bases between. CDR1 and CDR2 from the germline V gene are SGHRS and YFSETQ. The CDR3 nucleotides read TGCGCCAGCAGCCTGGGTGCCTCAGTGACAGACGAGCAGTACTTC. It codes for CASSLGASVTDEQYF.

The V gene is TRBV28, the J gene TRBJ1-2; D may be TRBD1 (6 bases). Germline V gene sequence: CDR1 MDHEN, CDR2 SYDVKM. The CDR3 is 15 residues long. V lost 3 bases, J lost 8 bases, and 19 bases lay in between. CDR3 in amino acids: CASSFGAGAGEGYTF. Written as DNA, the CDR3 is TGTGCCAGCAGTTTCGGGGCAGGGGCAGGTGAAGGCTACACCTTC.

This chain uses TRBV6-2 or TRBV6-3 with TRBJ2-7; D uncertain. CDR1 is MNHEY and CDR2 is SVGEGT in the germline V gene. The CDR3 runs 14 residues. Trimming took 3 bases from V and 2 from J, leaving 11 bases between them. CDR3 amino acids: CASSYGQIPYEQYF. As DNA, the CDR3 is TGTGCCAGCAGTTATGGCCAGATCCCCTACGAGCAGTACTTC.